This T cell receptor (beta chain) came from a study of post-analysis software for immune sequencing data. Study-level information: Some patients lacked subtype; others had relapsing-remitting, secondary progressive or progressive-relapsing disease.

About this clonotype itself: Its antigen is undetermined.

Regarding the study as a whole: Pronounced co-clustering by F measure was evident among identically batched samples. Higher frequency in patients than in controls was seen for roughly five TRBV segments, with TRBV5-6, TRBV5-1 and TRBV20-1 among them. Among multiple sclerosis patients, normalized Chao1 diversity was significantly below that of controls.

Trimming shortened V by 6 bases and J by 6 bases, and 19 bases separated the two germline ends. The CDR3 has 15 amino acids. The germline gives CDR1 SNHLY, CDR2 FYNNEI. Prepared TCR beta cDNA libraries contained unique molecular identifiers. Between about 0.95 and 11 million T cells gave rise to some 450,000 cDNA molecules. One entry per CDR3 protein, called by TCRdb with MiXCR from the PCR reads. The repertoire holds about 680,000 distinct CDR3 sequences, with 55% to 70% as singletons. Material: blood. The chain employs TRBV2 and TRBJ2-3; unclear D gene. This TCR was sampled from a girl aged 2 to 10 with multiple sclerosis. CDR3 DNA sequence: TGTGCCAGCAGAATGCGGATCACATATCCTGATACGCAGTATTTT. The encoded protein is CASRMRITYPDTQYF.